This T cell receptor (beta chain) was recovered during a study of blood T cell repertoires in COVID-19. The repertoire was sequenced with immunoSEQ multiplex PCR; TCRdb's copy has only in-frame clones and lacks some. This table has around 290,000 clones, more than 75% appearing once. Cohort placement rested on clinical history that participants reported themselves. The CDR3 has 12 amino acids. V lost 7 bases to trimming and J lost 1 base; unmatched junction nucleotides: 1. Germline V gene lookup returns CDR1 SQVTM and CDR2 ANQGSEA. The clonotype comes from a woman aged 60-75 years in a cohort exposed to, infected with or recovered from COVID-19 (not recorded which). Sequencing used PBMCs or T cells enriched from blood (not recorded which). The rearrangement joins TRBV29-1 to TRBJ2-5; 9 bases are shared with TRBD2. The CDR3 DNA sequence: TGCAGCGGGCGGGAGGGCCAAGAGACCCAGTACTTC. It encodes CSGREGQETQYF.